This TCR beta chain came from a study of response to subunit inactivated influenza vaccine. A remark on this clonotype: The antigen remains undetermined.

Findings and limits, study-wide: Authors suggested each seasonal influenza vaccination recruits few new T cells.

TCRdb itself ran the RT-PCR reads through MiXCR, one entry per CDR3 protein. The repertoire includes around 790,000 distinct CDR3 sequences, approximately 22% of them detected once, and 10% sits in the top ten. Sample: PBMCs from blood, taken around 5 days after vaccination. The origin of this receptor is a man between 45 and 60 years old who received an inactivated influenza vaccine.

The CDR3 nucleotides read TGTGCCTGGAGAGCTCTTGATGAGCAGTTCTTC. This sequence encodes CAWRALDEQFF. V usage is TRBV30 and J usage is TRBJ2-1, with D unclear. Germline V lookup: CDR1 GTSNPN, CDR2 SVGIG (reference sequence). The CDR3 is made up of 11 amino acids. Deletions cut 3 bases from V and 8 bases from J, with 8 bases between.